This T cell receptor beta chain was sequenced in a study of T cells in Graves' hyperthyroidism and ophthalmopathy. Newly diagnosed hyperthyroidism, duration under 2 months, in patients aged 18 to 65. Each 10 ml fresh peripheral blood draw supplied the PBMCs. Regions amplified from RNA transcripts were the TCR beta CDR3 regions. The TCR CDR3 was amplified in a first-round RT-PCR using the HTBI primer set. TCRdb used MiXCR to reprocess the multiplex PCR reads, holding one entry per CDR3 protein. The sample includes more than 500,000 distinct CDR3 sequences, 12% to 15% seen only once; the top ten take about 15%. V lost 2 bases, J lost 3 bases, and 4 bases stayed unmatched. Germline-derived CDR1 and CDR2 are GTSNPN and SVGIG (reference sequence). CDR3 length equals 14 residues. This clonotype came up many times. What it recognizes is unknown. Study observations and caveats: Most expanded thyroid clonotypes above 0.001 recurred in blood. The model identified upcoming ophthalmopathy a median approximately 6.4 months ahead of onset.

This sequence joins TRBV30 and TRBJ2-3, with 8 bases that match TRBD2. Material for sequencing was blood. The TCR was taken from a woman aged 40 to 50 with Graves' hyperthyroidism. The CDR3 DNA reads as TGTGCCTGGAGTAAACTAGCGGTAACAGATACGCAGTATTTT. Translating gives CAWSKLAVTDTQYF.